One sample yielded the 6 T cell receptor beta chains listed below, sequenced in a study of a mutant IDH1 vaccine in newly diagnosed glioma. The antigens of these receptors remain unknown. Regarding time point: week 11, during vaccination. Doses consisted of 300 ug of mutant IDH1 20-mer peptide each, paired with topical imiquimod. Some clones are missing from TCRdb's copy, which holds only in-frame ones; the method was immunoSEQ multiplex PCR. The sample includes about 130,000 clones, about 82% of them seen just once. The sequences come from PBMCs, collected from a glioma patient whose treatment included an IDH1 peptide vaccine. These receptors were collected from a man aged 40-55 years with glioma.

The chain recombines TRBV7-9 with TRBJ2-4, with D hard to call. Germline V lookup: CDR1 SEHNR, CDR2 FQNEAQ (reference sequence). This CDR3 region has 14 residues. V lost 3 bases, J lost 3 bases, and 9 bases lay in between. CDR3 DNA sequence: TGTGCCAGCAGCTTTTTGTTAGGCAAAAACATTCAGTACTTC. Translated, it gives CASSFLLGKNIQYF. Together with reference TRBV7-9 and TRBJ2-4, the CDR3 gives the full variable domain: DTGVSQNPRHKITKRGQNVTFRCDPISEHNRLYWYRQTLGQGPEFLTYFQNEAQLEKSRLLSDRFSAERPKGSFSTLEIQRTEQGDSAMYLCASSFLLGKNIQYFGAGTRLSVL.

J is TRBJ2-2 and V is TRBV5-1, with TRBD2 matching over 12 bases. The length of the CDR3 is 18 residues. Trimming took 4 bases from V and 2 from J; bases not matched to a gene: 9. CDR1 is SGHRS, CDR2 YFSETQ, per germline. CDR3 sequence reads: CASSITGTSGSNTGELFF. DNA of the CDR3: TGCGCCAGCAGCATAACCGGGACTAGCGGGTCCAACACCGGGGAGCTGTTTTTT.

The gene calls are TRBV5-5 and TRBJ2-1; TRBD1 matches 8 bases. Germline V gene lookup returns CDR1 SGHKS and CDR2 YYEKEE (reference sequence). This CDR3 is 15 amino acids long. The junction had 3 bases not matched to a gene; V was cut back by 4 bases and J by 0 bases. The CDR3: CASSTQGASYNEQFF. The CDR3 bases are TGTGCCAGCAGCACCCAGGGGGCCTCCTACAATGAGCAGTTCTTC.

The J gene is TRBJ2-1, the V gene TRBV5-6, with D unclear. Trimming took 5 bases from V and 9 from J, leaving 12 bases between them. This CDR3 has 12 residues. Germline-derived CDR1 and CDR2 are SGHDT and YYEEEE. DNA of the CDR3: TGTGCCAGCAGTTCACAAACGCTTGAGCAGTTCTTC. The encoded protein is CASSSQTLEQFF.

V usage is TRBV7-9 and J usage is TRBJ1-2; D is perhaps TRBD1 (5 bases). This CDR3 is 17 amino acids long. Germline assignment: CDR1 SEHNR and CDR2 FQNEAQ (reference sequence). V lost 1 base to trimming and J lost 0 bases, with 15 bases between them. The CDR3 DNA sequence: TGTGCCAGCAGCTTAGAATTATGGGGCAGCCCTAACTATGGCTACACCTTC. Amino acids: CASSLELWGSPNYGYTF.

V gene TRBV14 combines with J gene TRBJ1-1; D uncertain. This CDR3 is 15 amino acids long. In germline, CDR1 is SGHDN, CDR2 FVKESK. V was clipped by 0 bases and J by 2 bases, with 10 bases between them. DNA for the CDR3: TGTGCCAGCAGCCAAGATATAGGGTCAAACACTGAAGCTTTCTTT. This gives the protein CASSQDIGSNTEAFF.